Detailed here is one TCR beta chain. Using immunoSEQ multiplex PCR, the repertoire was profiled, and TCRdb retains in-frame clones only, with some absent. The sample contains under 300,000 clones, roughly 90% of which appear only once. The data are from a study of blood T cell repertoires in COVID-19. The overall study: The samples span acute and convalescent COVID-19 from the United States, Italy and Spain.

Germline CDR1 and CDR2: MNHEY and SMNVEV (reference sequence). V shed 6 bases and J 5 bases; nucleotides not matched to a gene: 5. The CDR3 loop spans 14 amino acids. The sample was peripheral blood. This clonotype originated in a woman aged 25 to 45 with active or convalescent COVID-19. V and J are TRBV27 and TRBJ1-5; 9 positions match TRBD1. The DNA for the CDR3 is TGTGCCAGCAGAGCCGGGACAGGGCATCAGCCCCAGCATTTT. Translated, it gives CASRAGTGHQPQHF.